The 26 T cell receptor beta chains below come from one sample, sequenced in a study of shared clonotypes between healthy human individuals. TCRdb's table, derived via immunoSEQ multiplex PCR, lists solely in-frame clones and lacks some. Found here are more than 550,000 clones, just under 75% of them singletons; the top ten hold over 1.5%. Sequencing input: memory CD4+ T cells sorted from blood. Subset reported: CD45RA-negative fraction. The source of these receptors is a woman younger than 45 in good health.

This clone was observed once. V gene TRBV9 combines with J gene TRBJ2-3; D is tentatively TRBD1 or TRBD2 (7 bases each). Trimming left V 5 bases short and J 0 bases short, with 25 bases between. Germline V gene sequence: CDR1 SGDLS, CDR2 YYNGEE. The length of the CDR3 is 19 residues. Here the CDR3 DNA reads TGTGCCAGCAGGCAGCAGGGGGGAGGGCATGGAGCTAGCACAGATACGCAGTATTTT. Translating gives CASRQQGGGHGASTDTQYF.

The genes are TRBV6-5 and TRBJ1-4; D remains ambiguous. V was cut by 6 bases and J by 8 bases, with 13 bases left in between. Germline V CDR1 and CDR2: MNHEY, SVGAGI. This CDR3 has 13 residues. This chain's CDR3 is CASSRGGGEKLFF. Written as DNA, the CDR3 is TGTGCCAGCAGCCGTGGCGGCGGCGAAAAACTGTTTTTT.

V gene TRBV6-1 combines with J gene TRBJ1-1; D may be TRBD1 (6 bases). The CDR3 has 13 amino acids. V was trimmed by 3 bases and J by 7 bases, leaving 12 bases between them. Germline V CDR1 and CDR2: MNHNS, SASEGT. The CDR3 region is CASSEMGGGEAFF. The CDR3 DNA reads as TGTGCCAGCAGTGAGATGGGAGGGGGTGAAGCTTTCTTT.

This chain links TRBV7-8 with TRBJ2-3; TRBD2 might be the D (5 bases). This CDR3 is 15 amino acids long. Germline CDR1 and CDR2: SGHVS and FQNEAQ. Trimming removed 3 bases at V and 3 bases at J, with 13 bases between. The CDR3 sequence: CASSFSRDMTDTQYF. CDR3 DNA sequence: TGTGCCAGCAGCTTTTCGAGGGATATGACAGATACGCAGTATTTT.

In this sample, this clone turned up many times. The V and J genes are TRBV5-4 and TRBJ1-4, with 8 bases fitting TRBD1. Germline V gives CDR1 SGHNT, CDR2 YYREEE (reference sequence). The CDR3 spans 17 residues. The junction had 12 bases not matched to a gene; V was cut back by 4 bases and J by 4 bases. CDR3 DNA: TGTGCCAGCAGCCAAACACGGGACAGGAGACTTAATGAAAAACTGTTTTTT. It translates to CASSQTRDRRLNEKLFF. Full variable domain (remainder filled in from reference TRBV5-4 and TRBJ1-4): ETGVTQSPTHLIKTRGQQVTLRCSSQSGHNTVSWYQQALGQGPQFIFQYYREEENGRGNFPPRFSGLQFPNYSSELNVNALELDDSALYLCASSQTRDRRLNEKLFFGSGTQLSVL.

The chain carries TRBV27 and TRBJ1-2, with D tentatively TRBD1 (5 bases). Germline V lookup: CDR1 MNHEY, CDR2 SMNVEV (reference sequence). The CDR3 extends over 15 amino acids. Trimming removed 5 bases at V and 6 bases at J, with 19 bases between. The CDR3 DNA follows: TGTGCCAGCAGTCCGTTGGACAACCCAAGCCATGGCTACACCTTC. Its translation is CASSPLDNPSHGYTF.

This chain's CDR3 is CASSLARRTDNTEAFF. The CDR3 coding sequence is TGTGCCAGCAGCTTGGCAAGGCGGACAGATAACACTGAAGCTTTCTTT. This chain uses TRBV5-4 with TRBJ1-1; weak D call: TRBD1 (6 bases). The CDR3 runs to 16 residues. Trimming removed 0 bases from V and 2 bases from J, with 14 bases in between. The germline gives CDR1 SGHNT, CDR2 YYREEE (reference sequence).

The CDR3 DNA reads as TGCGCCAGCAGCCCGGGAGGGTCCCACGAGCAGTACTTC. Translated, it gives CASSPGGSHEQYF. J is TRBJ2-7 and V is TRBV5-1; 8 bases match TRBD2. The CDR3 contains 13 residues. From germline, CDR1 is SGHRS and CDR2 YFSETQ. Trimming cost V 4 bases and J 5 bases; bases outside gene matches: 5.

The V call is TRBV29-1, the J call TRBJ2-5; TRBD2 matches at 7 bases. The CDR3 runs to 15 residues. J was trimmed by 2 bases and V by 1 base; bases with no gene match: 7. The germline gives CDR1 SQVTM, CDR2 ANQGSEA. CDR3 in DNA: TGCAGCGTTGAAGTAGCGGGCGTCCCTCAAGAGACCCAGTACTTC. Protein sequence: CSVEVAGVPQETQYF.

The chain joins TRBV28 to TRBJ1-1; no definite D call. Trimming left V 6 bases short and J 1 base short, with 15 bases between. The CDR3 runs 15 residues. In germline, CDR1 is MDHEN, CDR2 SYDVKM. The DNA of the CDR3 is TGTGCCAGCAGCCCTTCAATGGGTTCGAACACTGAAGCTTTCTTT. Its protein product is CASSPSMGSNTEAFF. Supplemented by reference TRBV28 and TRBJ1-1, the full variable domain reads DVKVTQSSRYLVKRTGEKVFLECVQDMDHENMFWYRQDPGLGLRLIYFSYDVKMKEKGDIPEGYSVSREKKERFSLILESASTNQTSMYLCASSPSMGSNTEAFFGQGTRLTVV.

The chain joins TRBV5-1 to TRBJ2-2; TRBD2 matches 14 bases. Germline V gives CDR1 SGHRS, CDR2 YFSETQ. The CDR3 consists of 17 residues. With V trimmed by 7 bases and J by 3 bases, 8 bases remained unmatched. The CDR3 DNA follows: TGCGCCAGCTTGGGGACTAGCGGGAGTCGAGACACCGGGGAGCTGTTTTTT. Translated, it gives CASLGTSGSRDTGELFF.

The CDR3 region is CASSPGYGSYEQYF. As DNA, the CDR3 is TGTGCCAGCTCACCAGGGTACGGCTCCTACGAGCAGTACTTC. This chain links TRBV18 with TRBJ2-7, with unresolved D. This CDR3 is 14 amino acids long. From germline, CDR1 is KGHSH and CDR2 LQKENI. Trimming removed 2 bases at V and 0 bases at J, with 8 bases between. The full variable domain, rest sourced from reference TRBV18 and TRBJ2-7, is NAGVMQNPRHLVRRRGQEARLRCSPMKGHSHVYWYRQLPEEGLKFMVYLQKENIIDESGMPKERFSAEFPKEGPSILRIQQVVRGDSAAYFCASSPGYGSYEQYFGPGTRLTVT.

The chain joins TRBV6-5 to TRBJ1-2; possibly TRBD1 for D (6 bases). Trimming shortened V by 5 bases and J by 6 bases, and 13 bases separated the two germline ends. This CDR3 is built from 13 residues. Per germline, CDR1 MNHEY and CDR2 SVGAGI. CDR3 bases: TGTGCCAGCAGTCCCCGGGGGGCAGATGGCTACACCTTC. Amino acids: CASSPRGADGYTF.

The count of this clone is one. The chain joins TRBV7-2 to TRBJ2-1; 7 bases fit TRBD2. This CDR3 spans 16 amino acids. Trimming at V came to 1 base and at J to 6 bases, leaving 9 bases not matched to a gene. The germline V gene has CDR1 SGHTA and CDR2 FQGNSA. CDR3 amino acids: CASSLGPAGFGNEQFF. CDR3 DNA sequence: TGTGCCAGCAGCTTAGGTCCAGCGGGATTTGGCAATGAGCAGTTCTTC.

This clone was recorded a few times. Mismatch with germline at one junction end may stem from a read error. The rearrangement uses TRBV28 and TRBJ2-7, with 9 bases aligning to TRBD1. CDR1 MDHEN and CDR2 SYDVKM come from the germline V gene. CDR3 length: 13 amino acids. Written as DNA, the CDR3 is TGTGCCAGCTCCCTGGGACCTACAGGGGGCGCCGGCTTC. Residues: CASSLGPTGGAGF.

This chain joins TRBV11-2 and TRBJ2-7; the D gene is possibly TRBD1 (6 bases). CDR1 is SGHAT and CDR2 is FQNNGV in the germline V gene. Trimming removed 4 bases at V and 1 base at J, with 17 bases between. The CDR3 loop spans 16 amino acids. The CDR3 protein is CASSSQGQGRSYEQYF. The CDR3 DNA reads TGTGCCAGCAGCTCGCAGGGGCAGGGTCGGTCCTACGAGCAGTACTTC.

V gene TRBV7-2 combines with J gene TRBJ1-3; D is perhaps TRBD1 (6 bases). Germline V lookup: CDR1 SGHTA, CDR2 FQGNSA. CDR3 size: 15 residues. Trimming removed 5 bases at V and 2 bases at J, with 13 bases between. CDR3 in DNA: TGTGCCAGCAGCGTACTACAGGGAACTGGAAACACCATATATTTT. Protein: CASSVLQGTGNTIYF.

The CDR3 sequence: CASSLTSGIPATNEKLFF. The DNA for the CDR3 is TGTGCCAGCAGTTTAACGTCAGGGATACCTGCAACTAATGAAAAACTGTTTTTT. The rearrangement joins TRBV28 to TRBJ1-4; tentative D call: TRBD1 (5 bases). V was pared by 2 bases and J by 0 bases, with 16 bases between. Germline assignment: CDR1 MDHEN and CDR2 SYDVKM. The CDR3 has 18 amino acids.

The chain links TRBV5-4 to TRBJ2-1; no clear D. V lost 4 bases, J lost 0 bases, and 5 bases lay in between. The germline V gene has CDR1 SGHNT and CDR2 YYREEE (reference sequence). The CDR3 length is 13 residues. The CDR3 DNA reads as TGTGCCAGCAGCGAAAGCTCCTACAATGAGCAGTTCTTC. Encoded protein: CASSESSYNEQFF.

The V and J genes are TRBV28 and TRBJ2-5; D is undetermined. Germline V gene data show CDR1 as MDHEN and CDR2 as SYDVKM. CDR3 length: 15 amino acids. V was trimmed by 4 bases and J by 1 base, leaving 13 bases between them. The DNA for the CDR3 is TGTGCCAGCAGTTCCCAGACGCATTCCCAAGAGACCCAGTACTTC. Translation gives CASSSQTHSQETQYF.

The rearrangement links TRBV6-6 to TRBJ2-6; D perhaps matches TRBD1 (5 bases). The CDR3 is 16 amino acids. CDR1 is MNHNY and CDR2 is SVGAGI in the germline V gene (reference sequence). V shed 8 bases and J shed 0 bases, with 14 bases lying between them. CDR3 protein: CASARLRDSGANVLTF. CDR3 sequence (DNA): TGTGCCAGCGCCCGACTCAGGGACTCTGGGGCCAACGTCCTGACTTTC.

This clone has only one observation. The rearrangement links TRBV7-9 to TRBJ2-7; 7 bases line up with TRBD1. Germline V gene data show CDR1 as SEHNR and CDR2 as FQNEAQ (reference sequence). The CDR3 sequence is 14 residues long. With V trimmed by 5 bases and J by 0 bases, 4 bases remained unmatched. In DNA form, the CDR3 reads TGTGCCAGCAGCCTGGGACAGAGCTCCTACGAGCAGTACTTC. This sequence encodes CASSLGQSSYEQYF.

This clone was observed a single time. The V and J genes are TRBV6-5 and TRBJ1-4; D is undetermined. The CDR3 extends over 13 amino acids. Germline lookup yields CDR1 MNHEY and CDR2 SVGAGI. V lost 10 bases and J lost 5, with 14 bases in between. The DNA of the CDR3 is TGTGCCACCTCACCAACTCAAAATGAAAAACTGTTTTTT. This sequence encodes CATSPTQNEKLFF.

This clone has a handful of counts. The chain carries TRBV4-1 and TRBJ2-2; D is unresolved. Per the germline V gene, CDR1 is MGHRA and CDR2 is YSYEKL. CDR3 length equals 16 residues. The germline V and J ends were trimmed by 1 base and 4 bases, with 13 bases remaining between them. CDR3 nucleotides: TGCGCCAGCAGCCAAGTCCAGCTGCGGCTCACCGGGGAGCTGTTTTTT. Amino acids: CASSQVQLRLTGELFF.

The chain carries TRBV18 and TRBJ2-1; no firm D call. The V gene lost 0 bases and the J gene lost 7 bases, with 7 bases spanning the gap. This CDR3 contains 13 residues. Germline V gives CDR1 KGHSH, CDR2 LQKENI. The CDR3 coding sequence is TGTGCCAGCTCACCACCGCAAAGGAATGAGCAGTTCTTC. Its protein product is CASSPPQRNEQFF.

V usage is TRBV5-1 and J usage is TRBJ2-3, with D possibly matching TRBD2 (6 bases). Germline V gene sequence: CDR1 SGHRS, CDR2 YFSETQ. V was cut by 7 bases and J by 4 bases, with 19 bases left in between. The CDR3 contains 15 residues. The CDR3 DNA follows: TGCGCCAGCCGGCCTGTTTCTAGCGTCTCAGATACGCAGTATTTT. It yields the protein CASRPVSSVSDTQYF.